The 9 T cell receptor beta chains below come from one sample, sequenced in a study of type 1 regulatory T cells. Their antigens are not known. TCRdb redid the calling of the reads with MiXCR, one entry per CDR3 protein. The sample lists fewer than 75,000 distinct CDR3 sequences; roughly 49% were seen once. Input material: cultured non-Tr1 T cells, either the whole culture or a sorted T cell fraction (not recorded which). All receptors come from a human donor in good health.

The chain has TRBV7-2 and TRBJ1-2, with TRBD1 matching 7 bases. The CDR3 covers 15 residues. The germline V gene has CDR1 SGHTA and CDR2 FQGNSA. The V and J ends lost 6 bases and 8 bases, in that order; junction bases with no gene match: 15. The CDR3 sequence is CASSSPRQGVGGYTF. CDR3 DNA sequence: TGTGCCAGCAGTTCTCCCAGACAGGGCGTTGGGGGCTACACCTTC.

A word on this clonotype: The junction and the germline gene differ at one end; a read error may be behind it. The gene calls are TRBV20-1 and TRBJ2-3; D gene unclear. In germline, CDR1 is DFQATT, CDR2 SNEGSKA (reference sequence). The CDR3 spans 16 residues. DNA for the CDR3: TGCAGTGCTTCGCTAGTCAGGCCCGGTTCATCAGATACGCAGTTTTTT. Residues: CSASLVRPGSSDTQFF.

The V gene is TRBV12-3 or TRBV12-4, the J gene TRBJ2-3, with 10 bases that match TRBD2. With V trimmed by 6 bases and J by 1 base, 7 bases remained unmatched. The CDR3 covers 16 residues. CDR3 bases: TGTGCCAGCAGCTCCCCGAGCGGGGGGGGCACAGATACGCAGTATTTT. Protein: CASSSPSGGGTDTQYF.

V usage is TRBV20-1 and J usage is TRBJ2-3; TRBD2 aligns across 10 bases. The CDR3 totals 15 residues. V trimming: 2 bases; J trimming: 6 bases; junction bases outside the gene matches: 8. Germline loops: CDR1 DFQATT, CDR2 SNEGSKA (reference sequence). The DNA for the CDR3 is TGCAGTGCTAGACAAAGCGGGGGGGCCTGGGATACGCAGTATTTT. The encoded protein is CSARQSGGAWDTQYF.

The CDR3 loop reads CASSLGTLPGGLFF. CDR3 sequence (DNA): TGTGCCAGCAGCCTCGGGACACTCCCCGGTGGGCTGTTTTTT. The chain joins TRBV3-1 to TRBJ1-4; weak D call: TRBD1 (6 bases). Germline loops: CDR1 LGHDT, CDR2 YNNKEL (reference sequence). CDR3 size: 14 residues. Trimming pared 4 bases from V and 14 bases from J, leaving 20 bases between.

This clonotype appeared a few times. The chain recombines TRBV7-2 with TRBJ1-1; TRBD1 matches 12 bases. This CDR3 contains 20 residues. Per the germline V gene, CDR1 is SGHTA and CDR2 is FQGNSA. The J segment lost 1 base and the V segment lost 4 bases, leaving 16 bases of the junction unmatched. The CDR3 sequence: CASSYPPGTGGSWGNTEAFF. The DNA for the CDR3 is TGTGCCAGCAGCTATCCACCCGGGACAGGGGGCTCTTGGGGGAACACTGAAGCTTTCTTT. The variable domain in full, with the rest retrieved from reference TRBV7-2 and TRBJ1-1, is GAGVSQSPSNKVTEKGKDVELRCDPISGHTALYWYRQSLGQGLEFLIYFQGNSAPDKSGLPSDRFSAERTGGSVSTLTIQRTQQEDSAVYLCASSYPPGTGGSWGNTEAFFGQGTRLTVV.

This clonotype occurred a few times. The chain uses TRBV5-1 and TRBJ1-1; unclear D gene. The CDR3 is made up of 14 amino acids. V lost 1 base to trimming and J lost 1 base, with 8 bases between them. Looked up from germline, CDR1 is SGHRS and CDR2 is YFSETQ. CDR3 nucleotides: TGCGCCAGCAGCTTGCAGTGGGGGAACACTGAAGCTTTCTTT. Translation gives CASSLQWGNTEAFF.

Remarks on this clonotype: A much larger clone lies one base from this, so it may be a read error. The V call is TRBV20-1, the J call TRBJ2-2, with 9 bases fitting TRBD2. Germline lookup yields CDR1 DFQATT and CDR2 SNEGSKA (reference sequence). This CDR3 is built from 18 residues. The CDR3 DNA sequence: TGCAGTGCTATCCCAAGCGGGGGGTCACTTAGGGACACCGGGGGGCTGTTTTTT. Its translation is CSAIPSGGSLRDTGGLFF.

V is TRBV3-1 and J is TRBJ2-5, with 7 nucleotides matching TRBD1. The CDR3 runs 16 residues. The junction had 15 bases not matched to a gene; V was cut back by 4 bases and J by 7 bases. Germline CDR1 LGHDT, CDR2 YNNKEL (reference sequence). This CDR3 is CASSLGTGARVGTQYF. The CDR3 DNA sequence: TGTGCCAGCAGCCTCGGAACAGGGGCGAGAGTAGGGACCCAGTACTTC.